Shown below are 18 T cell receptor beta chains from a single sample sequenced in a study of blood T cell repertoires in COVID-19 (TCRdb year 2020). The library was obtained by the immunoSEQ multiplex PCR assay. TCRdb holds this immuneACCESS table with in-frame rearrangements only. Some clones are missing; in checked studies, unresolved V genes explain under half, and the rest has no known cause. This sample lists fewer than 25,000 clones; 80% to 90% were detected once. Together, the top ten hold less than 20% of the sample. The sample taken for sequencing was peripheral blood. The receptors derive from a human donor in a cohort sampled during active COVID-19.

This clone was counted a single time. The V call is TRBV7-2, the J call TRBJ2-2; tentative D call: TRBD2 (5 bases). The germline V and J ends were trimmed by 1 base and 9 bases, with 18 bases remaining between them. This CDR3 contains 16 residues. The germline gives CDR1 SGHTA, CDR2 FQGNSA. The CDR3 is CASSLVRVGTPRELFF. The CDR3 DNA reads as TGTGCCAGCAGCTTAGTGAGGGTTGGAACACCGCGGGAGCTGTTTTTT.

The rearrangement joins TRBV7-6 to TRBJ2-1, with D tentatively TRBD1 (6 bases). CDR3 length: 15 residues. Trimming left V 1 base short and J 10 bases short, with 17 bases between. CDR1 SGHVS and CDR2 FNYEAQ come from the germline V gene. As DNA, the CDR3 is TGTGCCAGCAGCTTAGGTACACAGGGCAGACTAGAGCAGTTCTTC. It translates to CASSLGTQGRLEQFF. Using reference TRBV7-6 and TRBJ2-1 for the parts outside the CDR3, the full variable domain is GAGVSQSPRYKVTKRGQDVALRCDPISGHVSLYWYRQALGQGPEFLTYFNYEAQQDKSGLPNDRFSAERPEGSISTLTIQRTEQRDSAMYRCASSLGTQGRLEQFFGPGTRLTVL.

The chain is built from TRBV5-6 and TRBJ1-2, with D maybe TRBD1 (5 bases). V gave up 4 bases and J gave up 5 bases, with 9 bases separating them. Germline lookup yields CDR1 SGHDT and CDR2 YYEEEE. The CDR3 contains 12 residues. This chain's CDR3 is CASSPGLYGYTF. The CDR3 nucleotides are TGTGCCAGCAGCCCGGGACTTTATGGCTACACCTTC.

The chain couples TRBV11-2 to TRBJ2-5, with 12 bases lining up with TRBD2. The trim removed 5 bases at V and 5 bases at J, leaving 9 bases unmatched. This CDR3 is built from 16 residues. Germline V gene data show CDR1 as SGHAT and CDR2 as FQNNGV. The CDR3 protein is CASSKRLAGGLETQYF. In DNA form, the CDR3 reads TGTGCCAGCAGCAAACGCCTAGCGGGGGGGCTGGAGACCCAGTACTTC.

This rearrangement joins TRBV11-2 to TRBJ2-1, with D possibly TRBD1 on 5 matching bases. The CDR3 spans 15 residues. Germline V gene sequence: CDR1 SGHAT, CDR2 FQNNGV. Between the trimmed V and J ends, which lost 5 bases and 8 bases, there was a span of 19 bases. In DNA form, the CDR3 reads TGTGCCAGCAGCCCCCAGAGGCAGGGTGGCTATGAGCAGTTCTTC. This translates into CASSPQRQGGYEQFF.

J is TRBJ2-6 and V is TRBV7-9, with 9 nucleotides matching TRBD2. Germline CDR1 and CDR2: SEHNR and FQNEAQ (reference sequence). CDR3 length: 17 amino acids. V lost 3 bases to trimming and J lost 2 bases; unmatched junction nucleotides: 5. The CDR3 loop is CASSFLSGRAGANVLTF. The CDR3 bases are TGTGCCAGCAGCTTCCTTAGCGGGAGAGCTGGGGCCAACGTCCTGACTTTC. Full variable domain (remainder filled in from reference TRBV7-9 and TRBJ2-6): DTGVSQNPRHKITKRGQNVTFRCDPISEHNRLYWYRQTLGQGPEFLTYFQNEAQLEKSRLLSDRFSAERPKGSFSTLEIQRTEQGDSAMYLCASSFLSGRAGANVLTFGAGSRLTVL.

The DNA for the CDR3 is TGCACCAGCAGCCCGCAGGTGCGGGTAGGACCTAGGACCTACGAGCAGTACTTC. It codes for CTSSPQVRVGPRTYEQYF. V gene TRBV1 combines with J gene TRBJ2-7; the table's D gene call, TRBD2, was not cross checked with the DNA. TRBV1 is recorded as a pseudogene. The CDR3 runs 18 residues.

The chain combines TRBV6-5 with TRBJ2-2, with 7 bases matching TRBD2. The length of the CDR3 is 15 residues. The junction had 5 bases not matched to a gene; V was cut back by 7 bases and J by 0 bases. Germline CDR1 and CDR2: MNHEY and SVGAGI. Written as DNA, the CDR3 is TGTGCCAGCACCGCGGGAGCGCCGAACACCGGGGAGCTGTTTTTT. Protein: CASTAGAPNTGELFF.

The genes are TRBV7-9 and TRBJ2-3; tentative D call: TRBD2 (6 bases). The V and J ends lost 5 bases and 4 bases respectively, with 22 bases between them. Germline V gives CDR1 SEHNR, CDR2 FQNEAQ (reference sequence). The CDR3 loop spans 17 amino acids. CDR3 DNA: TGTGCCAGCAGCCCCCAAGGGGAGCGGGCATTTGCAGATACGCAGTATTTT. Its translation is CASSPQGERAFADTQYF.

In its sample, this clone was seen once. V and J are TRBV7-2 and TRBJ2-1; 12 bases match TRBD2. Germline loops: CDR1 SGHTA, CDR2 FQGNSA. The V and J ends lost 4 bases and 14 bases, in that order; junction bases with no gene match: 12. This CDR3 has 15 amino acids. The CDR3 loop is CASSSGLAGLNVEFF. CDR3 DNA: TGTGCCAGCAGCTCAGGACTAGCGGGACTAAACGTGGAGTTCTTC. The full variable domain, completed using reference TRBV7-2 and TRBJ2-1, is GAGVSQSPSNKVTEKGKDVELRCDPISGHTALYWYRQSLGQGLEFLIYFQGNSAPDKSGLPSDRFSAERTGGSVSTLTIQRTQQEDSAVYLCASSSGLAGLNVEFFGPGTRLTVL.

The chain uses TRBV7-2 and TRBJ2-7, with 8 bases matching TRBD2. CDR1 and CDR2 (germline): SGHTA, FQGNSA. This CDR3 is built from 16 residues. V lost 4 bases and J lost 0; bases outside the gene matches: 8. The CDR3 DNA reads TGTGCCAGCAGCTCTCCGGGGGGGACCCTCTCCTACGAGCAGTACTTC. Translating it yields CASSSPGGTLSYEQYF.

The chain links TRBV10-1 to TRBJ2-5; no clear D gene. Germline V gives CDR1 WNHNN, CDR2 SYGVQD (reference sequence). V was trimmed by 3 bases and J by 5 bases, leaving 13 bases between them. This CDR3 has 14 amino acids. The DNA for the CDR3 is TGCGCCAGCAGTGACGGCACGTCGAGGGAGACCCAGTACTTC. Its protein product is CASSDGTSRETQYF.

J is TRBJ2-1 and V is TRBV2; D may be TRBD1 (7 bases). The CDR3 spans 14 residues. Per germline, CDR1 SNHLY and CDR2 FYNNEI. V lost 8 bases and J lost 8, with 19 bases in between. CDR3 bases: TGTGCCAGCCTCAGGGGGGTGGGCCTCGATGAGCAGTTCTTC. Residues: CASLRGVGLDEQFF.

The chain joins TRBV5-1 to TRBJ2-5, with TRBD1 matching over 12 bases. Trimming at V came to 3 bases and at J to 5 bases, leaving 11 bases not matched to a gene. Per the germline V gene, CDR1 is SGHRS and CDR2 is YFSETQ. There are 17 residues in the CDR3. CDR3 in DNA: TGCGCCAGCAGCTCTCCGGGACAGGGGGCTCTAAGTGAGACCCAGTACTTC. This gives the protein CASSSPGQGALSETQYF.

On this clone itself: This same CDR3 is encoded by further DNA sequences in the sample. V usage is TRBV5-1 and J usage is TRBJ1-1; D is uncertain. Germline loops: CDR1 SGHRS, CDR2 YFSETQ. Trimming cost V 0 bases and J 3 bases, with 6 bases left between them. The CDR3 runs to 13 residues. The chain's CDR3 is CASSLARDTEAFF. The CDR3 DNA is TGCGCCAGCAGCTTGGCCCGGGACACTGAAGCTTTCTTT.

J is TRBJ1-2 and V is TRBV3-1 (or the pseudogene TRBV3-2), with D unclear. Deletions cut 0 bases from V and 1 base from J, with 3 bases between. The CDR3 runs 13 residues. Germline V gives CDR1 LGHDT, CDR2 YNNKEL (reference sequence). The CDR3 protein is CASSQDSNYGYTF. The DNA of the CDR3 is TGTGCCAGCAGCCAAGATAGTAACTATGGCTACACCTTC.

This clone was seen a single time. The rearrangement links TRBV10-3 to TRBJ2-2, with 8 bases aligning to TRBD2. V gave up 8 bases and J gave up 3 bases; unmatched junction bases: 5. The CDR3 covers 14 residues. Germline lookup yields CDR1 ENHRY and CDR2 SYGVKD. The CDR3 DNA is TGTGCCATCCGGGTTAGCGGGGACACCGGGGAGCTGTTTTTT. It translates to CAIRVSGDTGELFF.

The V and J genes are TRBV30 and TRBJ1-4, with a tentative D call TRBD1 (6 bases). Germline CDR1 and CDR2: GTSNPN and SVGIG (reference sequence). The CDR3 is made up of 15 amino acids. V was pared by 3 bases and J by 7 bases, with 18 bases between. The DNA of the CDR3 is TGTGCCTGGAGCCCTGGACAGTTCGGAGGTGAAAAACTGTTTTTT. Amino acids: CAWSPGQFGGEKLFF.